The 29 T cell receptor beta chains below come from one sample, sequenced in a study of PD-L1 blockade in urothelial cancer. Only in-frame clones appear in the TCRdb table, and some are missing; sequencing was by immunoSEQ multiplex PCR. The sample contains approximately 52,000 clones, roughly 77% of which appear only once. The source was PBMCs, collected around atezolizumab (anti-PD-L1) treatment. Every receptor here comes from a man aged 70-80 years with urothelial cancer.

The chain couples TRBV5-4 to TRBJ2-3, with 9 bases that match TRBD2. CDR3 length equals 14 residues. Germline V CDR1 and CDR2: SGHNT, YYREEE (reference sequence). Trimming cost V 7 bases and J 3 bases; bases outside gene matches: 6. The CDR3 is CASRSGGVTDTQYF. CDR3 coding DNA: TGTGCCAGCCGTAGCGGGGGAGTTACAGATACGCAGTATTTT.

The V and J genes are TRBV5-6 and TRBJ2-7; D is uncertain. The V gene lost 1 base and the J gene lost 2 bases, with 7 bases spanning the gap. The CDR3 covers 13 residues. Germline values: CDR1 SGHDT, CDR2 YYEEEE. For the CDR3, the DNA is TGTGCCAGCAGCTTGACCCCTACCTACGAGCAGTACTTC. This translates into CASSLTPTYEQYF. The variable domain in full, with the rest retrieved from reference TRBV5-6 and TRBJ2-7, is DAGVTQSPTHLIKTRGQQVTLRCSPKSGHDTVSWYQQALGQGPQFIFQYYEEEERQRGNFPDRFSGHQFPNYSSELNVNALLLGDSALYLCASSLTPTYEQYFGPGTRLTVT.

This clone was counted a single time. This sequence joins TRBV4-1 and TRBJ2-1; 9 nucleotides align to TRBD2. Germline V gives CDR1 MGHRA, CDR2 YSYEKL. The CDR3 runs 16 residues. V shed 1 base, J shed 8 bases, and the junction held 9 bases outside the gene matches. Here the CDR3 reads CASSQAQGREGHEQFF. The CDR3 DNA is TGCGCCAGCAGCCAAGCCCAGGGGCGGGAGGGACATGAGCAGTTCTTC.

This clone occurred once. This sequence joins TRBV4-1 and TRBJ1-6; 7 bases match TRBD1. Germline V CDR1 and CDR2: MGHRA, YSYEKL. The CDR3 is 14 amino acids. After removal of 4 bases from V and 5 bases from J, the junction contained 2 bases not matched to a gene. In DNA form, the CDR3 reads TGCGCCAGCAGCCGACAGGGAAATAATTCACCCCTCCACTTT. Protein product: CASSRQGNNSPLHF.

This chain uses TRBV7-2 with TRBJ2-1; TRBD1 matches 8 bases. Germline CDR1 is SGHTA and CDR2 is FQGNSA. The junction had 10 bases not matched to a gene; V was cut back by 2 bases and J by 1 base. The length of the CDR3 is 18 residues. The CDR3 nucleotides are TGTGCCAGCAGCTTAATGGTAGCAGGGGGCTCTTCCTACAATGAGCAGTTCTTC. This encodes CASSLMVAGGSSYNEQFF.

The chain employs TRBV7-7 and TRBJ2-2, with D tentatively TRBD1 (6 bases). V gave up 5 bases and J gave up 4 bases, with 14 bases separating them. Germline V gene lookup returns CDR1 SSHAT and CDR2 FNYEAQ (reference sequence). The CDR3 has 15 residues. CDR3 in DNA: TGTGCCAGCAGCGGGTCAGGGGCGAGCACCGGGGAGCTGTTTTTT. Translation gives CASSGSGASTGELFF.

This clone has a single count. V is TRBV7-8 and J is TRBJ1-4; D is possibly TRBD1 (6 bases). The CDR3 loop spans 17 amino acids. Germline lookup yields CDR1 SGHVS and CDR2 FQNEAQ. Trimming stripped 3 bases from V and 0 bases from J, with 14 bases between. CDR3 loop: CASSFSRQVATNEKLFF. Written as DNA, the CDR3 is TGTGCCAGCAGCTTTTCCAGACAGGTTGCAACTAATGAAAAACTGTTTTTT. Combining the CDR3 with reference TRBV7-8 and TRBJ1-4 gives the whole variable domain GAGVSQSPRYKVAKRGQDVALRCDPISGHVSLFWYQQALGQGPEFLTYFQNEAQLDKSGLPSDRFFAERPEGSVSTLKIQRTQQEDSAVYLCASSFSRQVATNEKLFFGSGTQLSVL.

This clone was seen a few times. The CDR3: CASSLRGKNEQYF. CDR3 coding DNA: TGTGCCAGCAGCTTACGGGGGAAAAACGAGCAGTACTTC. The J gene is TRBJ2-7, the V gene TRBV7-2; D possibly corresponds to TRBD2 (6 bases). Germline loops: CDR1 SGHTA, CDR2 FQGNSA. The CDR3 contains 13 residues. Trimming left V 2 bases short and J 5 bases short, with 10 bases between.

CDR3 DNA sequence: TGTGCCAGCAGTTTGAGGAGGGTCGGCTACACCTTC. Translation gives CASSLRRVGYTF. The chain carries TRBV28 and TRBJ1-2; D remains ambiguous. The ends were cut back, 3 bases at V and 8 bases at J, with 10 bases in the middle. CDR1 and CDR2 from the germline V gene are MDHEN and SYDVKM. The CDR3 runs 12 residues.

The chain is built from TRBV2 and TRBJ1-3; 9 nucleotides align to TRBD1. Germline CDR1 SNHLY, CDR2 FYNNEI. The CDR3 length is 16 residues. V shed 8 bases, J shed 4 bases, and the junction held 12 bases outside the gene matches. The CDR3: CASRAETGTGGNTIYF. The CDR3 coding sequence is TGTGCCAGCCGGGCTGAAACCGGGACAGGGGGAAACACCATATATTTT.

This sequence joins TRBV19 and TRBJ1-4, with 11 bases fitting TRBD1. The CDR3 is made up of 15 amino acids. Trimming cost V 2 bases and J 7 bases; bases outside gene matches: 3. From germline, CDR1 is LNHDA and CDR2 SQIVND (reference sequence). This CDR3 reads CASSIMDRGLEKLFF. CDR3 DNA sequence: TGTGCCAGTAGTATAATGGACAGGGGGCTTGAAAAACTGTTTTTT.

The rearrangement uses TRBV11-3 and TRBJ2-5, with a weak D call TRBD2 (6 bases). From germline, CDR1 is SGHNT and CDR2 YENEEA. The CDR3 has 13 residues. The ends were cut back, 5 bases at V and 4 bases at J, with 11 bases in the middle. CDR3 bases: TGTGCCAGCAGCGCTAGCGCATTAGAGACCCAGTACTTC. Amino acids: CASSASALETQYF.

This chain links TRBV20-1 with TRBJ1-4, with D tentatively TRBD1 (5 bases). The germline V gene encodes CDR1 DFQATT and CDR2 SNEGSKA (reference sequence). V was trimmed by 6 bases and J by 13 bases, leaving 15 bases between them. CDR3 length: 11 amino acids. Here the CDR3 DNA reads TGCAGTGCCTCAGGGAGGATAGGACTGTTTTTT. It encodes CSASGRIGLFF.

The chain has TRBV7-2 and TRBJ1-5; D ambiguous. The germline gives CDR1 SGHTA, CDR2 FQGNSA. The CDR3 is 13 amino acids. Trimming removed 0 bases from V and 5 bases from J, with 5 bases in between. The CDR3 DNA follows: TGTGCCAGCAGCTTAGCGCGGGATCAGCCCCAGCATTTT. It specifies CASSLARDQPQHF.

This clone was found a few times. The V gene is TRBV6-1, the J gene TRBJ1-1, with D maybe TRBD1 (5 bases). V shed 6 bases and J shed 3 bases, with 11 bases lying between them. Germline loops: CDR1 MNHNS, CDR2 SASEGT. The length of the CDR3 is 13 residues. CDR3 bases: TGTGCCAGCAGGTCAGGACAATACACTGAAGCTTTCTTT. It codes for CASRSGQYTEAFF.

The chain joins TRBV5-5 to TRBJ2-4, with D perhaps matching TRBD2 (6 bases). The germline CDR1 and CDR2 sequences are SGHKS and YYEKEE (reference sequence). V shed 3 bases and J shed 1 base, with 17 bases lying between them. The CDR3 totals 17 residues. CDR3: CASSSLRGESAKNIQYF. DNA for the CDR3: TGTGCCAGCAGCTCCTTACGCGGGGAGTCCGCCAAAAACATTCAGTACTTC. Full variable domain (remainder filled in from reference TRBV5-5 and TRBJ2-4): DAGVTQSPTHLIKTRGQQVTLRCSPISGHKSVSWYQQVLGQGPQFIFQYYEKEERGRGNFPDRFSARQFPNYSSELNVNALLLGDSALYLCASSSLRGESAKNIQYFGAGTRLSVL.

This chain uses TRBV9 with TRBJ1-5, with D perhaps TRBD1 (5 bases). Germline CDR1 is SGDLS and CDR2 is YYNGEE. This CDR3 is built from 15 residues. The V and J ends lost 3 bases and 0 bases respectively, with 10 bases between them. DNA for the CDR3: TGTGCCAGCAGCGAAGACAGCTATAGCAATCAGCCCCAGCATTTT. Amino acids: CASSEDSYSNQPQHF.

The V call is TRBV18, the J call TRBJ1-5; D is perhaps TRBD1 (6 bases). Germline V gives CDR1 KGHSH, CDR2 LQKENI. This CDR3 is 15 amino acids long. Trimming took off 1 base at V and 3 bases at J, with 10 bases between the two ends. The DNA of the CDR3 is TGTGCCAGCTCACCACTTACAGGGAACAATCAGCCCCAGCATTTT. Translation gives CASSPLTGNNQPQHF.

The CDR3 here is CASSLQGRGGTEAFF. DNA for the CDR3: TGCGCCAGCAGCCTCCAGGGGAGGGGAGGCACTGAAGCTTTCTTT. The chain combines TRBV4-1 with TRBJ1-1; TRBD1 is a possible D gene (6 bases). Germline values: CDR1 MGHRA, CDR2 YSYEKL. The length of the CDR3 is 15 residues. Trimming removed 4 bases at V and 4 bases at J, with 16 bases between.

The genes are TRBV27 and TRBJ2-7; D gene ambiguous. The CDR3 covers 11 residues. Trimming left V 5 bases short and J 7 bases short, with 9 bases between. CDR1 and CDR2 (germline): MNHEY, SMNVEV (reference sequence). CDR3 nucleotides: TGTGCCAGCAGTATCGATCGGGAGCAGTACTTC. It encodes CASSIDREQYF.

CDR3 bases: TGTGCCACCAGCAGAGAGCTTGGACAGGGCTATGGCTACACCTTC. Amino acids: CATSRELGQGYGYTF. The chain recombines TRBV15 with TRBJ1-2, with 8 bases fitting TRBD1. Per the germline V gene, CDR1 is LNHNV and CDR2 is YYDKDF (reference sequence). There are 15 residues in the CDR3. Trimming removed 0 bases from V and 4 bases from J; junction bases left unmatched: 4.

There are a few counts of this clone. A read error may account for a junction end that differs from germline. V and J are TRBV7-7 and TRBJ2-7; D remains unclear. Germline V gene sequence: CDR1 SSHAT, CDR2 FNYEAQ (reference sequence). This CDR3 comprises 13 residues. The CDR3 DNA reads TGTGCTAGCAGCTTATATCCCGGCTACGAGCAGTACTTC. Its translation is CASSLYPGYEQYF.

The chain joins TRBV6-5 to TRBJ1-2; the D gene is possibly TRBD1 (6 bases). Germline V gives CDR1 MNHEY, CDR2 SVGAGI. The CDR3 spans 16 residues. V was clipped by 2 bases and J by 5 bases, with 18 bases between them. This CDR3 reads CASSYTGGRGVYGYTF. CDR3 nucleotide sequence: TGTGCCAGCAGTTACACCGGGGGCCGGGGGGTTTATGGCTACACCTTC.

This clone occurred a few times. V usage is TRBV7-2 and J usage is TRBJ2-7; D may be TRBD1 (5 bases). CDR3 length: 14 residues. V gave up 3 bases and J gave up 7 bases, with 16 bases separating them. The germline V gene has CDR1 SGHTA and CDR2 FQGNSA. The CDR3 protein is CASSLGQGRREQYF. The CDR3 nucleotides read TGTGCCAGCAGCTTGGGGCAGGGAAGGCGTGAGCAGTACTTC.

V usage is TRBV9 and J usage is TRBJ2-3, with TRBD2 identical over 8 bases. The V gene end was trimmed by 0 bases and the J gene end by 4 bases; junction bases not matched to a gene: 7. The CDR3 runs to 16 residues. Germline CDR1 and CDR2: SGDLS and YYNGEE. The CDR3 nucleotides are TGTGCCAGCAGCGTAGAGGGGACTAGGGGAGCAGATACGCAGTATTTT. Amino acids: CASSVEGTRGADTQYF.

The gene calls are TRBV28 and TRBJ1-1; TRBD1 is a possible D gene (5 bases). V lost 7 bases and J 8 bases, leaving 14 bases between the germline ends. CDR1 MDHEN and CDR2 SYDVKM come from the germline V gene. The CDR3 is 12 residues long. In DNA form, the CDR3 reads TGTGCCAGCACCGCGGGACGATCGGAAGCTTTCTTT. Translation: CASTAGRSEAFF.

V is TRBV10-3 and J is TRBJ2-6; the match to TRBD1 covers 7 bases. This CDR3 spans 21 amino acids. V dropped 0 bases and J dropped 0; count of bases not matched to a gene: 14. Germline CDR1 reads ENHRY; CDR2 reads SYGVKD. In DNA, the CDR3 is TGTGCCATCAGTGAGTCGCCCTTGGCAGGGGGTTTCATCTCTGGGGCCAACGTCCTGACTTTC. Its translation is CAISESPLAGGFISGANVLTF.

The rearrangement links TRBV27 to TRBJ2-1; a weak D match, TRBD1 (5 bases). V lost 10 bases and J lost 13, with 11 bases in between. Germline V gives CDR1 MNHEY, CDR2 SMNVEV (reference sequence). The CDR3 covers 9 residues. The CDR3 here is CATRTPQFF. The CDR3 region has the DNA TGTGCCACCAGGACACCCCAGTTCTTC.

This rearrangement joins TRBV19 to TRBJ2-1, with D hard to call. Trimming cost V 3 bases and J 7 bases, with 4 bases left between them. The CDR3 is 11 amino acids. Germline CDR1 reads LNHDA; CDR2 reads SQIVND (reference sequence). CDR3 region: CASSIVNEQFF. CDR3 nucleotide sequence: TGTGCCAGTAGTATCGTTAATGAGCAGTTCTTC.